The clone carrying this TCR beta chain occurred many times. The V gene's germline CDR1 is MDHEN and CDR2 SYDVKM. This CDR3 is 14 amino acids long. V trimming: 5 bases; J trimming: 3 bases; junction bases outside the gene matches: 1. The record originates from a study of T cells in Graves' hyperthyroidism and ophthalmopathy. Researchers amplified the TCR beta CDR3 regions from RNA transcripts. Carried out on the TCR CDR3, a first-round RT-PCR used the HTBI primer set. In TCRdb, the multiplex PCR reads were re-called with MiXCR into one record per CDR3 protein. The sample consists of under 450,000 distinct CDR3 sequences, more than 15% of them appearing once.

Sequencing was carried out using blood. The origin of this receptor is a woman aged 18 to 35 with Graves' hyperthyroidism. V usage is TRBV28 and J usage is TRBJ2-1; 10 nucleotides line up with TRBD2. CDR3 protein: CASSTSGVYNEQFF. CDR3 DNA sequence: TGTGCCAGCAGTACTAGCGGGGTCTACAATGAGCAGTTCTTC. Full variable domain (missing parts from reference TRBV28 and TRBJ2-1): DVKVTQSSRYLVKRTGEKVFLECVQDMDHENMFWYRQDPGLGLRLIYFSYDVKMKEKGDIPEGYSVSREKKERFSLILESASTNQTSMYLCASSTSGVYNEQFFGPGTRLTVL.